Below are 26 T cell receptor beta chains sequenced from a single sample in a study of shared T cell receptors in the human thymus (dated by TCRdb to 2020 to 2023). Libraries were prepared through the immunoSEQ multiplex PCR assay. TCRdb carries this immuneACCESS record with in-frame sequences only. Its versions omit some clonotypes, under half of them owing to an unresolved V gene in the studies checked, with the rest unexplained. The sample has about 730,000 clones on record, 70% to 90% of them singletons. About 0.0098% of the sample rests with the top ten. The same data also went into a second study, on human thymus T cells.

Sequenced material: thymocytes. The receptor source for this set is a girl in the first two years of life with a congenital heart defect. Donor details come from another sample of the same person, matched by shared clones.

The V gene is TRBV5-4, the J gene TRBJ2-3, with 9 bases aligning to TRBD1. The CDR3 has 15 residues. Germline V gives CDR1 SGHNT, CDR2 YYREEE (reference sequence). J lost 4 bases, V lost 4 bases, and 7 bases had no gene match. CDR3 protein: CASSPSRQGADTQYF. Here the CDR3 DNA reads TGTGCCAGCAGCCCCAGCCGACAGGGGGCAGATACGCAGTATTTT.

The gene calls are TRBV30 and TRBJ2-1, with 10 bases lining up with TRBD1. Germline values: CDR1 GTSNPN, CDR2 SVGIG (reference sequence). CDR3 length: 15 residues. V trimming: 3 bases; J trimming: 3 bases; junction bases outside the gene matches: 5. The DNA of the CDR3 is TGTGCCTGGAGGGCCGGGACAGGGGACTACAATGAGCAGTTCTTC. Translated, it gives CAWRAGTGDYNEQFF.

The chain has TRBV6-6 and TRBJ1-1, with D unresolved. Germline V CDR1 and CDR2: MNHNY, SVGAGI (reference sequence). Trimming removed 6 bases at V and 0 bases at J, with 5 bases between. This CDR3 contains 12 residues. The CDR3 DNA sequence: TGTGCCAGCAGAGAGCTGAACACTGAAGCTTTCTTT. This encodes CASRELNTEAFF.

In DNA form, the CDR3 reads TGTGCCAGCAGTTGGGGGGACGGGCAGTTCTTC. Protein product: CASSWGDGQFF. The J gene is TRBJ2-1, the V gene TRBV2; TRBD2 is a possible D gene (6 bases). Germline lookup yields CDR1 SNHLY and CDR2 FYNNEI. This CDR3 region has 11 residues. Trimming shortened V by 5 bases and J by 12 bases, and 11 bases separated the two germline ends.

This clone was counted only a few times. V is TRBV18 and J is TRBJ1-1; D remains ambiguous. Germline V gives CDR1 KGHSH, CDR2 LQKENI. The V gene lost 0 bases and the J gene lost 1 base, with 15 bases spanning the gap. The CDR3 totals 17 residues. CDR3 residues: CASSPPPDTYSNTEAFF. The CDR3 region has the DNA TGTGCCAGCTCACCACCTCCCGACACTTACTCGAACACTGAAGCTTTCTTT.

The chain employs TRBV7-8 and TRBJ1-6; 7 bases map to TRBD1. The CDR3 covers 14 residues. The germline gives CDR1 SGHVS, CDR2 FQNEAQ. V was clipped by 5 bases and J by 6 bases; unmatched bases: 4. DNA of the CDR3: TGTGCCAGCAGCCCTGGGACAGCTAATTCACCCCTCCACTTT. Translating it yields CASSPGTANSPLHF.

Remarks on this clone: Germline and junction disagree at one end, which may indicate a read error. This chain connects TRBV7-2 to TRBJ2-3, with D tentatively TRBD2 (6 bases). The CDR3 runs to 11 residues. Germline V gene sequence: CDR1 SGHTA, CDR2 FQGNSA. The CDR3 region has the DNA TGTGCCAGCAGCTTAGTGGGACTCCTCGATTTT. Amino acids: CASSLVGLLDF.

V usage is TRBV14 and J usage is TRBJ2-3, with a possible D match to TRBD2 (5 bases). The ends were cut back, 1 base at V and 2 bases at J, with 19 bases in the middle. Germline V gene sequence: CDR1 SGHDN, CDR2 FVKESK. The CDR3 spans 18 residues. CDR3 nucleotide sequence: TGTGCCAGCAGCCAAGTCGTTAGGGCTAGCAGGTCCACAGATACGCAGTATTTT. Translating it yields CASSQVVRASRSTDTQYF.

The chain uses TRBV19 and TRBJ1-3, with TRBD1 as a possible D gene (5 bases). The V gene lost 4 bases and the J gene lost 2 bases, with 9 bases spanning the gap. CDR1 and CDR2 (germline): LNHDA, SQIVND (reference sequence). The CDR3 is 14 amino acids. In DNA, the CDR3 is TGTGCCAGTAGTACAGGGTTCCCTGGAAACACCATATATTTT. Translating it yields CASSTGFPGNTIYF.

The chain employs TRBV5-1 and TRBJ1-4; D perhaps matches TRBD1 (6 bases). V was pared by 7 bases and J by 10 bases, with 23 bases between. Germline V gene sequence: CDR1 SGHRS, CDR2 YFSETQ. CDR3 size: 15 residues. The CDR3 is CASGLGGAGGRKLFF. The CDR3, as DNA: TGCGCCAGCGGCCTTGGGGGGGCAGGCGGAAGAAAACTGTTTTTT.

The chain joins TRBV27 to TRBJ1-2; 7 positions match TRBD1. This CDR3 region has 16 residues. The ends lost 5 bases at V and 0 bases at J; junction bases unmatched: 9. Germline loops: CDR1 MNHEY, CDR2 SMNVEV (reference sequence). CDR3 nucleotide sequence: TGTGCCAGCAGTCCGATAAGACAGGGTCCTAACTATGGCTACACCTTC. Its translation: CASSPIRQGPNYGYTF.

This chain joins TRBV27 and TRBJ2-2, with D hard to call. V was cut by 5 bases and J by 2 bases, with 12 bases left in between. The CDR3 spans 15 residues. Germline V gives CDR1 MNHEY, CDR2 SMNVEV (reference sequence). The CDR3 spells CASSTPPGNTGELFF. The CDR3 DNA reads TGTGCCAGCAGTACTCCTCCGGGTAACACCGGGGAGCTGTTTTTT.

CDR3 bases: TGTGCCAGCAGTTTATCGGAGGGGCGGACCCAGTACTTC. Encoded protein: CASSLSEGRTQYF. The V gene is TRBV27, the J gene TRBJ2-5, with a weak D call TRBD2 (6 bases). CDR1 and CDR2 from the germline V gene are MNHEY and SMNVEV (reference sequence). Trimming cost V 0 bases and J 7 bases, with 9 bases left between them. CDR3 length equals 13 residues.

V gene TRBV25-1 combines with J gene TRBJ2-1; a possible D gene is TRBD2 (6 bases). Trimming took off 8 bases at V and 1 base at J, with 15 bases between the two ends. The CDR3 sequence is 15 residues long. The V gene's germline CDR1 is MGHDK and CDR2 SYGVNS. The CDR3 DNA reads as TGTGCCAGCGGGACTGGGCAGGAGTCCTACAATGAGCAGTTCTTC. It encodes CASGTGQESYNEQFF.

This clone was observed a handful of times. The gene calls are TRBV5-1 and TRBJ2-7; a possible D gene is TRBD2 (6 bases). The V end lost 0 bases, the J end lost 1 base, and 17 bases lay between the germline ends. Germline V gene lookup returns CDR1 SGHRS and CDR2 YFSETQ. The CDR3 is 17 amino acids. The chain's CDR3 is CASSLASLSGESYEQYF. CDR3 DNA sequence: TGCGCCAGCAGCTTGGCCAGCCTGTCGGGGGAGTCCTACGAGCAGTACTTC.

This sequence joins TRBV2 and TRBJ1-2; 7 bases match TRBD1. This CDR3 is 15 amino acids long. Germline loops: CDR1 SNHLY, CDR2 FYNNEI. Trimming removed 6 bases from V and 0 bases from J; junction bases left unmatched: 7. The chain's CDR3 is CASRSTGAANYGYTF. The CDR3 nucleotides read TGTGCCAGCAGAAGTACAGGGGCTGCTAACTATGGCTACACCTTC.

The DNA for the CDR3 is TGCGCCAGCAGTATAGCGGGGGTGAATCTCTACGAGCAGTACTTC. Translating gives CASSIAGVNLYEQYF. V usage is TRBV5-1 and J usage is TRBJ2-7, with 9 bases aligning to TRBD2. The V and J ends lost 5 bases and 3 bases, in that order; junction bases with no gene match: 9. Per the germline V gene, CDR1 is SGHRS and CDR2 is YFSETQ. The CDR3 loop spans 15 amino acids.

The chain recombines TRBV4-1 with TRBJ2-3; 11 nucleotides align to TRBD2. With V trimmed by 4 bases and J by 0 bases, 6 bases remained unmatched. The CDR3 length is 17 residues. From germline, CDR1 is MGHRA and CDR2 YSYEKL. The CDR3 protein is CASSPSASGGSTDTQYF. CDR3 DNA: TGCGCCAGCAGCCCTTCGGCTAGCGGGGGGAGCACAGATACGCAGTATTTT.

To note about this clone: The sample holds other DNA sequences that translate to the same CDR3. The genes are TRBV6-1 and TRBJ1-6; 7 positions match TRBD1. The length of the CDR3 is 14 residues. Germline V gene sequence: CDR1 MNHNS, CDR2 SASEGT. With 7 bases clipped from V and 4 bases from J, the junction kept 4 bases outside the gene matches. CDR3 sequence reads: CASNPGGYNSPLHF. The DNA for the CDR3 is TGTGCCAGCAACCCAGGGGGATATAATTCACCCCTCCACTTT.

This sequence joins TRBV28 and TRBJ2-7; weak D call: TRBD1 (5 bases). This CDR3 contains 13 residues. V lost 4 bases to trimming and J lost 7 bases, with 14 bases between them. Germline loops: CDR1 MDHEN, CDR2 SYDVKM. CDR3 DNA: TGTGCCAGCAGTTGGGATGGGGCCTCAGAGCAGTACTTC. Translating gives CASSWDGASEQYF.

The CDR3 is CASKSSYNSPLHF. CDR3 nucleotide sequence: TGTGCCAGCAAGAGCTCCTATAATTCACCCCTCCACTTT. The chain recombines TRBV5-8 with TRBJ1-6, with no clear D. CDR1 is SGHTS, CDR2 YDEGEE, per germline. The CDR3 is made up of 13 amino acids. Trimming cost V 6 bases and J 0 bases, with 4 bases left between them.

This sequence joins TRBV6-1 and TRBJ2-7; D is perhaps TRBD1 (6 bases). The V gene's germline CDR1 is MNHNS and CDR2 SASEGT. The CDR3 runs to 11 residues. The V end lost 11 bases, the J end lost 6 bases, and 14 bases lay between the germline ends. DNA of the CDR3: TGTGCCGGCTCACAGGGTGCCGAGCAGTACTTC. This encodes CAGSQGAEQYF.

This sequence joins TRBV19 and TRBJ1-5; 9 nucleotides align to TRBD1. V lost 5 bases, J lost 9 bases, and 5 bases stayed unmatched. Per the germline V gene, CDR1 is LNHDA and CDR2 is SQIVND (reference sequence). The CDR3 consists of 13 residues. DNA of the CDR3: TGTGCCAGTAGTGGACAGGGGATTGGGCCCCAGCATTTT. Translation gives CASSGQGIGPQHF.

The chain carries TRBV7-9 and TRBJ1-2, with D unresolved. The length of the CDR3 is 17 residues. Germline V CDR1 and CDR2: SEHNR, FQNEAQ (reference sequence). Between the trimmed V and J ends, which lost 3 bases and 4 bases, there was a span of 21 bases. Written as DNA, the CDR3 is TGTGCCAGCAGCTTTGTTAGACCGTTGGGCCTGTTCTATGGCTACACCTTC. Amino acids: CASSFVRPLGLFYGYTF.

J is TRBJ1-1 and V is TRBV10-3; D not resolved. The CDR3 is 14 residues long. With 6 bases removed from V and 1 base from J, the gap between germline ends came to 12 bases. Germline V lookup: CDR1 ENHRY, CDR2 SYGVKD. As DNA, the CDR3 is TGTGCCATCAGGTCTTTCCCTAGGAACACTGAAGCTTTCTTT. This gives the protein CAIRSFPRNTEAFF.

The chain employs TRBV6-5 and TRBJ2-7; D might be TRBD1 (6 bases). V was shortened by 10 bases and J by 3 bases, with 16 bases between the two germline ends. The germline V gene encodes CDR1 MNHEY and CDR2 SVGAGI. The CDR3 is 13 residues long. CDR3 nucleotides: TGTGCCACCACCAGGGGCAAGAACTACGAGCAGTACTTC. It encodes CATTRGKNYEQYF.